This TCR beta chain was sequenced during a study of cytomegalovirus exposure and HLA in healthy donors. Points from the study as a whole: Rarity characterized most TCR sequences, yet some public TCRs appeared in many donors.

CDR1 and CDR2 from the germline V gene are MNHEY and SVGAGI. V gave up 6 bases and J gave up 6 bases; unmatched junction bases: 5. CDR3 length equals 13 residues. To note about this clone: Antigen: not known.

Researchers ran the PCR with 60 Vbeta and 13 Jbeta primers. Sequenced by immunoSEQ multiplex PCR; TCRdb stores in-frame clones only, minus some. This sample's clone table lists tens of thousands of clones. This receptor was obtained from a woman between 18 and 30 years old in good health and CMV-seronegative. The chain carries TRBV6-5 and TRBJ1-2; 9 positions agree with TRBD1. Specimen: PBMCs. Written as DNA, the CDR3 is TGTGCCAGCAGCTGGGGACAGGGTAATGGCTACACCTTC. This translates into CASSWGQGNGYTF.